Ten or more counts support the clone carrying this T cell receptor beta chain. The entry originates in a study of T cells in Graves' hyperthyroidism and ophthalmopathy. The TCR beta CDR3 regions underwent amplification using RNA transcripts as the source. HTBI primers were the set used in a first-round RT-PCR of the TCR CDR3. MiXCR was run by TCRdb on the multiplex PCR reads, yielding one entry per CDR3 protein. The table has under 350,000 distinct CDR3 sequences, roughly a fifth seen once. On the basis of clinical symptoms, serum thyroxine and TRAb, thyroid ultrasound and orbital computed tomography, diagnoses were made. CDR1 and CDR2 (germline): MNHNS, SASEGT. This CDR3 is built from 14 residues. Trimming took off 6 bases at V and 3 bases at J, with 14 bases between the two ends.

This chain uses TRBV6-1 with TRBJ1-1, with D maybe TRBD1 (5 bases). The specimen sequenced was blood. This TCR was sampled from a woman aged 50 to 65 with Graves' hyperthyroidism. CDR3 bases: TGTGCCAGCAGGAGGCAGGGAGGGCACACTGAAGCTTTCTTT. It translates to CASRRQGGHTEAFF.